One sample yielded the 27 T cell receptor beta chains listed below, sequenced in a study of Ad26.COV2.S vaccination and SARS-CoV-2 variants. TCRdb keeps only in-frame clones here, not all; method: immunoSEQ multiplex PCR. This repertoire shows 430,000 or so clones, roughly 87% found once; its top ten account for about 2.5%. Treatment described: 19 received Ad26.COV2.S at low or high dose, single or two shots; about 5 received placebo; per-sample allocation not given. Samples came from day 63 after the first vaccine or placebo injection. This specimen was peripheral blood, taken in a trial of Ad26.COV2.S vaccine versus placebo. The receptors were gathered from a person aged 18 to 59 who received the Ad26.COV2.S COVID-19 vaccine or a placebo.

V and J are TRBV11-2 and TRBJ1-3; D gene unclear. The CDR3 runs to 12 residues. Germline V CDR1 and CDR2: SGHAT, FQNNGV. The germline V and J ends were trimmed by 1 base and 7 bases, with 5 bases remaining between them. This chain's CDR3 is CASSLVDNTIYF. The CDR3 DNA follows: TGTGCCAGCAGCTTAGTAGACAACACCATATATTTT.

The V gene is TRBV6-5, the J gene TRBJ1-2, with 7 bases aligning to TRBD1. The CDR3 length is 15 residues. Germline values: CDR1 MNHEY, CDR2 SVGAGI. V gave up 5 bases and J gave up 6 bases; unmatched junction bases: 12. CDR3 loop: CASSPLRPGTDGYTF. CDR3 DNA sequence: TGTGCCAGCAGTCCTTTACGTCCCGGGACAGATGGCTACACCTTC.

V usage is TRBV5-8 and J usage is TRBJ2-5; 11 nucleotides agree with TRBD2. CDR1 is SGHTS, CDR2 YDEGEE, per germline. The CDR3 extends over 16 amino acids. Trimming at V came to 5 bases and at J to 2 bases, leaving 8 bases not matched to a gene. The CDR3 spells CASRETSGGWQETQYF. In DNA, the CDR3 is TGTGCCAGCAGGGAAACTAGCGGGGGCTGGCAAGAGACCCAGTACTTC.

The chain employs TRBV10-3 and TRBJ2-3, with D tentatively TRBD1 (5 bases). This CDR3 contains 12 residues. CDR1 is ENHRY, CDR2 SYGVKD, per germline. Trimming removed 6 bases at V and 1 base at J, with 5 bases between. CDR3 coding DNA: TGTGCCATCAGACAGGGCACAGATACGCAGTATTTT. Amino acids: CAIRQGTDTQYF.

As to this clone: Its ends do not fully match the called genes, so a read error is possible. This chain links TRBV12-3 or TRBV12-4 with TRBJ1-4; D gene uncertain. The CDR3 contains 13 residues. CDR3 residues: CASSIAEREKLFF. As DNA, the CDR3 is TGTGCCAGCAGTATAGCTGAACGTGAAAAACTGTTTTTT.

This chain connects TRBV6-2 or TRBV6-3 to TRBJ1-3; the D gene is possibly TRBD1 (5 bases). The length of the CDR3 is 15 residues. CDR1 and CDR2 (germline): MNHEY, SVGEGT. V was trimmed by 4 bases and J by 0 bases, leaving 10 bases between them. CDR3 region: CASSSGTTSGNTIYF. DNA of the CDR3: TGTGCCAGCAGTTCGGGGACTACCTCTGGAAACACCATATATTTT.

CDR3 sequence reads: CASTLGGVRAYEQYF. The CDR3 nucleotides are TGTGCCAGCACCTTGGGCGGGGTCAGGGCCTACGAGCAGTACTTC. The genes are TRBV7-2 and TRBJ2-7; D might be TRBD2 (6 bases). The germline CDR1 and CDR2 sequences are SGHTA and FQGNSA. CDR3 size: 15 residues. Trimming took 7 bases from V and 2 from J, leaving 18 bases between them.

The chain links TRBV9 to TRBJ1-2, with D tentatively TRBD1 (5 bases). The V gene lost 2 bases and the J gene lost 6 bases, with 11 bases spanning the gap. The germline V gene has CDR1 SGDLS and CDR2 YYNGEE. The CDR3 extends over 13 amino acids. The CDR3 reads CASSVWGINGYTF. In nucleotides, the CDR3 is TGTGCCAGCAGCGTTTGGGGGATTAATGGCTACACCTTC.

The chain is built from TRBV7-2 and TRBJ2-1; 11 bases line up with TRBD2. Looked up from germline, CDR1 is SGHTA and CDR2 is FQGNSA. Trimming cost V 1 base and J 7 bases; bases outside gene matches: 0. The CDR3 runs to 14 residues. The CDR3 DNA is TGTGCCAGCAGCTTAGGACTAGCGGGAAATGAGCAGTTCTTC. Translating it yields CASSLGLAGNEQFF.

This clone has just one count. CDR3: CASSSRDSPYEQYF. As DNA, the CDR3 is TGTGCCAGCAGTTCCCGGGACAGTCCCTACGAGCAGTACTTC. The rearrangement links TRBV6-2 or TRBV6-3 to TRBJ2-7; 7 nucleotides match TRBD1. After removal of 4 bases from V and 2 bases from J, the junction contained 5 bases not matched to a gene. Germline V gene sequence: CDR1 MNHEY, CDR2 SVGEGT. This CDR3 contains 14 residues.

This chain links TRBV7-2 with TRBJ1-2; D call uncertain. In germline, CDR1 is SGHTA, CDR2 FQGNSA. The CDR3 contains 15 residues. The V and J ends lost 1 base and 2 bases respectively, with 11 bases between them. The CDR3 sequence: CASSLVSFQNYGYTF. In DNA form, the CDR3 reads TGTGCCAGCAGCTTAGTGAGTTTCCAGAACTATGGCTACACCTTC.

CDR3 in DNA: TGTGCCAGCAGCTTAGGCTGGGACTCCTACGAGCAGTACTTC. Amino acids: CASSLGWDSYEQYF. V usage is TRBV13 and J usage is TRBJ2-7; D is undetermined. The CDR3 has 14 amino acids. Germline-derived CDR1 and CDR2 are PRHDT and FYEKMQ (reference sequence). V was cut by 0 bases and J by 0 bases, with 6 bases left in between.

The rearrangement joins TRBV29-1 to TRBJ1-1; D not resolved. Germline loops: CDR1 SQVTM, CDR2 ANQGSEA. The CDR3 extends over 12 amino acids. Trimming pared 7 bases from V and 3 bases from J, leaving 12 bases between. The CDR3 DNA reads TGCAGCGCCGTGGCGGTATACACTGAAGCTTTCTTT. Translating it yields CSAVAVYTEAFF. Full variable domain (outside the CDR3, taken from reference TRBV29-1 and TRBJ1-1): SAVISQKPSRDICQRGTSLTIQCQVDSQVTMMFWYRQQPGQSLTLIATANQGSEATYESGFVIDKFPISRPNLTFSTLTVSNMSPEDSSIYLCSAVAVYTEAFFGQGTRLTVV.

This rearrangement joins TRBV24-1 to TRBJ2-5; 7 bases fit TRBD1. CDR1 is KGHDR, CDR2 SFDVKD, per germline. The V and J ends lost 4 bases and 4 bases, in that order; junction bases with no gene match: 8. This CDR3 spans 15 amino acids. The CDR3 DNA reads TGTGCCACCAGTGACGTATACTCAGGGGGAGAGACCCAGTACTTC. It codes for CATSDVYSGGETQYF.

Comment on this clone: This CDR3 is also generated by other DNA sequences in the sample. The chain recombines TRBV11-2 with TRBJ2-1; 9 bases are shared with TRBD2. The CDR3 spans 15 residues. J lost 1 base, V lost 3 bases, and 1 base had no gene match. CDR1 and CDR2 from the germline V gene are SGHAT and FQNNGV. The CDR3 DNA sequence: TGTGCCAGCAGCTTGACTAGCGGATCCTACAATGAGCAGTTCTTC. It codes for CASSLTSGSYNEQFF.

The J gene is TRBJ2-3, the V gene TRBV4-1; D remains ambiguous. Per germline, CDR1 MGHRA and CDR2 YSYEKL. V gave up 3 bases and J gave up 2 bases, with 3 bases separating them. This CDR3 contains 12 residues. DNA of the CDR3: TGCGCCAGCAGCCACCCCACAGATACGCAGTATTTT. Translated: CASSHPTDTQYF.

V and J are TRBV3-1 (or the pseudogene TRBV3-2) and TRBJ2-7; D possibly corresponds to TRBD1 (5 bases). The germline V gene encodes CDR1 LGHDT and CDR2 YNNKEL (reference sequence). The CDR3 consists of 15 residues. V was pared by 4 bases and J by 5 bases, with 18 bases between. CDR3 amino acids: CASSRKGLGEDEQYF. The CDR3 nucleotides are TGTGCCAGCAGCCGGAAGGGGCTGGGCGAAGACGAGCAGTACTTC.

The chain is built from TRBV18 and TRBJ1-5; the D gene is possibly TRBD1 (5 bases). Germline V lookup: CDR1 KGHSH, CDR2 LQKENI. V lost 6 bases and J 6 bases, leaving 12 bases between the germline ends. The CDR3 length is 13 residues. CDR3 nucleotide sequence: TGTGCCAGCTCTTCGGTTGGGGGTCAGCCCCAGCATTTT. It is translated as CASSSVGGQPQHF.

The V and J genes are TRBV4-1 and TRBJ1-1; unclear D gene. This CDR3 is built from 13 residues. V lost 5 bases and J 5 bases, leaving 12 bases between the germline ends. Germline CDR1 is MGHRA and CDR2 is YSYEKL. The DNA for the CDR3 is TGCGCCAGCAGCTCCCAGTTGAGGACTGAAGCTTTCTTT. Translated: CASSSQLRTEAFF.

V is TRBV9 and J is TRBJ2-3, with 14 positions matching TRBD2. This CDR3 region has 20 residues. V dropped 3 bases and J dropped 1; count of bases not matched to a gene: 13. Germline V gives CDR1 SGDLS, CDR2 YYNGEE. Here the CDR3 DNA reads TGTGCCAGCAGCGCCACCGGGACTAGCGGGAGTGTATGGGGCACAGATACGCAGTATTTT. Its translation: CASSATGTSGSVWGTDTQYF.

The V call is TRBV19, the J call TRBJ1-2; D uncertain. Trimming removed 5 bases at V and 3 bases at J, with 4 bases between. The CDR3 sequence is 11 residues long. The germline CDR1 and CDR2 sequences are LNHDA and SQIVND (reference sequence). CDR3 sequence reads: CASSDHYGYTF. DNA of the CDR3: TGTGCCAGTAGTGACCACTATGGCTACACCTTC.

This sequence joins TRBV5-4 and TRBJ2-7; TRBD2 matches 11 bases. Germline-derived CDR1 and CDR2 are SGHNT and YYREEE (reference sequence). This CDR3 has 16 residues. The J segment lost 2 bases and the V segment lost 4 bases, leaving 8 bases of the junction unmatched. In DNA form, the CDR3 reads TGTGCCAGCAGCCTCCTGACTAGCGGGGCGACCTACGAGCAGTACTTC. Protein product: CASSLLTSGATYEQYF.

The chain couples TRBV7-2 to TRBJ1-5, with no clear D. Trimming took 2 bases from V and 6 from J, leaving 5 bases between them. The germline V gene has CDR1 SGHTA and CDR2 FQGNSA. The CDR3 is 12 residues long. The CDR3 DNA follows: TGTGCCAGCAGCTTACCCCGTCAGCCCCAGCATTTT. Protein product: CASSLPRQPQHF.

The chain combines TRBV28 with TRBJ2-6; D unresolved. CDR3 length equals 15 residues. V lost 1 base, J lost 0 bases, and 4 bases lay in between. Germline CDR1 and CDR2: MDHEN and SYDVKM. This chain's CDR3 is CASSLFFSGANVLTF. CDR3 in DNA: TGTGCCAGCAGTTTATTTTTCTCTGGGGCCAACGTCCTGACTTTC.

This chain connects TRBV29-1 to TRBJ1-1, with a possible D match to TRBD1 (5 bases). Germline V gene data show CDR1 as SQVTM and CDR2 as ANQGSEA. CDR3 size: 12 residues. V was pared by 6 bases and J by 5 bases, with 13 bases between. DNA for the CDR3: TGCAGCGTGCACCCGGGGGGTACTGAAGCTTTCTTT. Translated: CSVHPGGTEAFF.

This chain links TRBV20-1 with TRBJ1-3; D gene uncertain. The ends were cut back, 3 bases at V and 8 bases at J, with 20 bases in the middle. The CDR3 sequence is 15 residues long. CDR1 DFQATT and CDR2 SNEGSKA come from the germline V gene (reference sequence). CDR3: CSASPSSASGDTIYF. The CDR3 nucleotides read TGCAGTGCTAGTCCCAGCTCAGCCTCAGGTGACACCATATATTTT.

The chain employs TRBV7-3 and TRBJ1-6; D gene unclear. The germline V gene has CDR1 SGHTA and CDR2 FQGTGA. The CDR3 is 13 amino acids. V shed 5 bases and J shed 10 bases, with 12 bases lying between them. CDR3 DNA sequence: TGTGCCAGCAGCCTGTCTATGAGGTCACCCCTCCACTTT. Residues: CASSLSMRSPLHF.